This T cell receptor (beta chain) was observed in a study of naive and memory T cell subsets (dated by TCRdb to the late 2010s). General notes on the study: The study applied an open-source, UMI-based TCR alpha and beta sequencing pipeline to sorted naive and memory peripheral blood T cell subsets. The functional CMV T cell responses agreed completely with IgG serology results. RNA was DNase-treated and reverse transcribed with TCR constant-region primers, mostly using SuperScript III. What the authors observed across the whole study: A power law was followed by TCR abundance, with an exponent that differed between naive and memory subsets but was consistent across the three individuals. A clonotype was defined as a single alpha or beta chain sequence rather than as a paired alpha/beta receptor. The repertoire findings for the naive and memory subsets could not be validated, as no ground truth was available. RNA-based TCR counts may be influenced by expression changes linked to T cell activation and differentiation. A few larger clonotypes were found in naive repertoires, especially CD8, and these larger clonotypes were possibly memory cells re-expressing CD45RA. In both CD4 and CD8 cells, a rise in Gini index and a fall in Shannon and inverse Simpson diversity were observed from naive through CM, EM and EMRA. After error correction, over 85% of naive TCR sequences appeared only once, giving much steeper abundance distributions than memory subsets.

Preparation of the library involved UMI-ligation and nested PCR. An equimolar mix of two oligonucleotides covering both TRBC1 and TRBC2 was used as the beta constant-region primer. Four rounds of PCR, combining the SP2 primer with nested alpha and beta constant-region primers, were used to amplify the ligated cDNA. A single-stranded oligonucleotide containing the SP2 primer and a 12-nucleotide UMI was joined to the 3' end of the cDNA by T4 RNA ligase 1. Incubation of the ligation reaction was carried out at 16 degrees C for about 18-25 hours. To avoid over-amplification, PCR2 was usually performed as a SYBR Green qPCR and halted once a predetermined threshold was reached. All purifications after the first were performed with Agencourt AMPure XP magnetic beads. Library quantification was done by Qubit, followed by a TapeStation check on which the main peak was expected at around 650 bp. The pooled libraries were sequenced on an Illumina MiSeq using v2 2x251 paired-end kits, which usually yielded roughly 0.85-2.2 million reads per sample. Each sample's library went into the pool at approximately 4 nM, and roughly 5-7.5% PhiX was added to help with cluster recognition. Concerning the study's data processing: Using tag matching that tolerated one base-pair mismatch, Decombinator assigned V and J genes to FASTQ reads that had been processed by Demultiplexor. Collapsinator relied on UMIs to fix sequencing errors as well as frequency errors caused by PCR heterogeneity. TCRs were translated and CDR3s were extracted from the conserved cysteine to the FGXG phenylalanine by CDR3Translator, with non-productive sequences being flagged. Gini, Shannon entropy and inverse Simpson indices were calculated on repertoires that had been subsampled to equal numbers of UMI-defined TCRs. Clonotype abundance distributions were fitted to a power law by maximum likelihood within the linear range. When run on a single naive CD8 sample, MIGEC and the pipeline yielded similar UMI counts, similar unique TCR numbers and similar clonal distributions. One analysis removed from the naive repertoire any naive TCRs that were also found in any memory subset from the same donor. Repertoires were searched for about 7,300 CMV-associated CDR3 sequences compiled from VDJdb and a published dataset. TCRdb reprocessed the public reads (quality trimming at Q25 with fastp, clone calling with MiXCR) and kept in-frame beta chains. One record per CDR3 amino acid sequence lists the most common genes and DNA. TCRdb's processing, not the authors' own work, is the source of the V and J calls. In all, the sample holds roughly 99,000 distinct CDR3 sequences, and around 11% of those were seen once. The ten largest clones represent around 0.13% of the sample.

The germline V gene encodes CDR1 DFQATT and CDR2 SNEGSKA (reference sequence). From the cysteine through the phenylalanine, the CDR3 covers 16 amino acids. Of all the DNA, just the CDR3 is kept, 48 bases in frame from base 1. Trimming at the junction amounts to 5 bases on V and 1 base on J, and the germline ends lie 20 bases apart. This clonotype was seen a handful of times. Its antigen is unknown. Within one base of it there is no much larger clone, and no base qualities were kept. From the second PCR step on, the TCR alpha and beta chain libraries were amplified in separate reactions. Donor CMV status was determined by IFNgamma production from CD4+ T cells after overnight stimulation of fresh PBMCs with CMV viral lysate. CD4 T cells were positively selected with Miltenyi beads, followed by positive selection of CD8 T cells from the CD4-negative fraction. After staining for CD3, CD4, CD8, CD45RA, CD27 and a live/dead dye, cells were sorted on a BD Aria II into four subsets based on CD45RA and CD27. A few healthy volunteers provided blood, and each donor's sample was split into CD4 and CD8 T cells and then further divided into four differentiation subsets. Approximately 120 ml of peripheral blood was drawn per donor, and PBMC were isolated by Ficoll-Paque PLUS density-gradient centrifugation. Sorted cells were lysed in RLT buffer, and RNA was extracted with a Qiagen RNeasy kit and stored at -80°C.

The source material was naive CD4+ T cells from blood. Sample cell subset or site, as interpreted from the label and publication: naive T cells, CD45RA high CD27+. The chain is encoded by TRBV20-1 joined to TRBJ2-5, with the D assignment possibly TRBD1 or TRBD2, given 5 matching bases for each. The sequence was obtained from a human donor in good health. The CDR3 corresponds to CSAQRFRGPVQETQYF. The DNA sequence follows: TGCAGTGCTCAGCGGTTCCGGGGACCCGTCCAAGAGACCCAGTACTTC.